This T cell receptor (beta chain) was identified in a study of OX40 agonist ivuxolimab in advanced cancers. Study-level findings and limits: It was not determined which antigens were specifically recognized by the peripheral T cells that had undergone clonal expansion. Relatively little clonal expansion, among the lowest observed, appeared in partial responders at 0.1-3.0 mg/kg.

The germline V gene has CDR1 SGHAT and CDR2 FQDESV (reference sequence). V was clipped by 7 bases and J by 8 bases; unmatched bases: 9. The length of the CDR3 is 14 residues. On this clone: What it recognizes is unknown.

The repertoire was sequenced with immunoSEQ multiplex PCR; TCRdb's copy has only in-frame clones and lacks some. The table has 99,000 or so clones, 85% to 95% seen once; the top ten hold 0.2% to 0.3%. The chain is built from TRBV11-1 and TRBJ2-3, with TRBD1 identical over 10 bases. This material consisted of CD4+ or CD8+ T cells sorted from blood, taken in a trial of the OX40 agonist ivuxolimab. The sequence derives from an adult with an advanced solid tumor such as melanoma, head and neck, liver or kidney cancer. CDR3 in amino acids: CASKRTGGFGTQYF. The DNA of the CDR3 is TGTGCCAGCAAGAGGACAGGGGGGTTTGGTACGCAGTATTTT.